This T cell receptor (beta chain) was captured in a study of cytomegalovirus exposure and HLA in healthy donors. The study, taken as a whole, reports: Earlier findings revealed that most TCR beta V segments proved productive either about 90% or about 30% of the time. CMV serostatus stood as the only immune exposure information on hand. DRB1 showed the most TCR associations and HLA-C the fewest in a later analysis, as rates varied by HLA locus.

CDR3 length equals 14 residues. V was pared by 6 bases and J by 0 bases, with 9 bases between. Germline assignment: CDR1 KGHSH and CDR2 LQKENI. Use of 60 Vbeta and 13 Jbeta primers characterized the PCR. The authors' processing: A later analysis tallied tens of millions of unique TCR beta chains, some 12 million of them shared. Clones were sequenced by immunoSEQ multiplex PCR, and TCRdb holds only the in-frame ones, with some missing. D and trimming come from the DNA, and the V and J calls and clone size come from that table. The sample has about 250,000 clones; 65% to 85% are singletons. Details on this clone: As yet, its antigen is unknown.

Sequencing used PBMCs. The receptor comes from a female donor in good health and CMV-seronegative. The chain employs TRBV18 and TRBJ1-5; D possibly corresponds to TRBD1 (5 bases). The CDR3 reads CASSDSYSNQPQHF. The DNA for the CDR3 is TGTGCCAGCTCCGACAGTTATAGCAATCAGCCCCAGCATTTT.